Listed below are T cell receptor beta chains from one sample, sequenced in a study of cytomegalovirus exposure and HLA in healthy donors. The protocol was immunoSEQ multiplex PCR, while the TCRdb copy is restricted to in-frame clones and leaves out a portion. Of approximately 180,000 clones in the sample, approximately 80% were seen once. Sequenced: PBMCs. These receptors came from a woman younger than 35 in good health and CMV-seronegative. Each CDR3 is given with its conserved first and last residue. A D gene is named only where the DNA matches it firmly. Rows may omit the clone size; those that give it use once, few, many or a size class.

J gene: TRBJ2-6
V gene: TRBV10-3
clone size: NA
D gene: TRBD1
CDR3 protein: CAIRKGQAPSGANVLTF
CDR3 DNA: TGTGCCATCAGGAAGGGACAGGCACCCTCTGGGGCCAACGTCCTGACTTTC

J gene: TRBJ2-7
V gene: TRBV19
clone size: few
D gene: NA
CDR3 protein: CASSKGFDEQYF
CDR3 DNA: TGTGCCAGTAGTAAGGGGTTCGACGAGCAGTACTTC

J gene: TRBJ2-7
V gene: TRBV6-5
clone size: once
D gene: TRBD2
CDR3 protein: CASSRFAGGSYEQYF
CDR3 DNA: TGTGCCAGCAGCCGCTTCGCGGGAGGTTCCTACGAGCAGTACTTC

J gene: TRBJ2-1
V gene: TRBV29-1
clone size: NA
D gene: NA
CDR3 protein: CSVAETDNNEQFF
CDR3 DNA: TGCAGCGTTGCTGAGACAGACAACAATGAGCAGTTCTTC

J gene: TRBJ2-5
V gene: TRBV7-2
clone size: NA
D gene: TRBD1
CDR3 protein: CASSLAGQQETQYF
CDR3 DNA: TGTGCCAGCAGCTTAGCGGGACAGCAAGAGACCCAGTACTTC

J gene: TRBJ1-1
V gene: TRBV14
clone size: NA
D gene: NA
CDR3 protein: CASSQVRILKARVDTEAFF
CDR3 DNA: TGTGCCAGCAGCCAAGTTCGAATCTTAAAAGCCCGGGTCGACACTGAAGCTTTCTTT

J gene: TRBJ2-1
V gene: TRBV7-2
clone size: few
D gene: TRBD2
CDR3 protein: CASSLGLGHQANEQFF
CDR3 DNA: TGTGCCAGCAGCCTGGGACTAGGGCATCAGGCCAATGAGCAGTTCTTC

J gene: TRBJ2-3
V gene: TRBV27
clone size: NA
D gene: NA
CDR3 protein: CASSLRKTERGTDTQYF
CDR3 DNA: TGTGCCAGCAGTCTACGGAAAACCGAGAGGGGCACAGATACGCAGTATTTT

J gene: TRBJ2-1
V gene: TRBV28
clone size: NA
D gene: TRBD1
CDR3 protein: CASSSPGTGGYNEQFF
CDR3 DNA: TGTGCCAGCAGTTCCCCTGGGACAGGGGGGTACAATGAGCAGTTCTTC

J gene: TRBJ1-1
V gene: TRBV7-6
clone size: NA
D gene: TRBD1
CDR3 protein: CASSSGTGENTEAFF
CDR3 DNA: TGTGCCAGCAGCTCCGGGACAGGGGAGAACACTGAAGCTTTCTTT

J gene: TRBJ2-7
V gene: TRBV2
clone size: NA
D gene: NA
CDR3 protein: CASSALYGTTGEQYF
CDR3 DNA: TGTGCCAGCAGCGCTCTCTATGGGACAACGGGAGAGCAGTACTTC

J gene: TRBJ2-3
V gene: TRBV11-2
clone size: NA
D gene: TRBD2
CDR3 protein: CASSSRDSAGAWSTDTQYF
CDR3 DNA: TGTGCCAGCAGCTCAAGGGATTCGGCGGGAGCTTGGAGCACAGATACGCAGTATTTT

J gene: TRBJ2-7
V gene: TRBV18
clone size: NA
D gene: TRBD1
CDR3 protein: CASSPVPGQGMHEQYF
CDR3 DNA: TGTGCCAGCTCCCCTGTACCCGGACAGGGGATGCACGAGCAGTACTTC

J gene: TRBJ2-2
V gene: TRBV7-9
clone size: NA
D gene: NA
CDR3 protein: CSSSSSDSYFANTGELFF
CDR3 DNA: TGTTCCAGCAGCTCCTCGGACAGTTATTTCGCGAACACCGGGGAGCTGTTTTTT

J gene: TRBJ1-2
V gene: TRBV5-1
clone size: once
D gene: NA
CDR3 protein: CASSWGGNYGYTF
CDR3 DNA: TGCGCCAGCAGCTGGGGGGGCAACTATGGCTACACCTTC

J gene: TRBJ1-1
V gene: TRBV19
clone size: NA
D gene: TRBD1
CDR3 protein: CASSTRQGWKNTEAFF
CDR3 DNA: TGTGCCAGTAGTACGCGACAGGGATGGAAGAACACTGAAGCTTTCTTT

J gene: TRBJ2-3
V gene: TRBV10-2
clone size: NA
D gene: TRBD2
CDR3 protein: CASSGTPGLAGSTDTQYF
CDR3 DNA: TGCGCCAGCAGTGGTACCCCGGGACTAGCGGGGAGCACAGATACGCAGTATTTT

J gene: TRBJ1-2
V gene: TRBV6-5
clone size: NA
D gene: NA
CDR3 protein: CASSPGGGGYTF
CDR3 DNA: TGTGCCAGCAGCCCCGGGGGGGGTGGCTACACCTTC

J gene: TRBJ2-1
V gene: TRBV20-1
clone size: NA
D gene: NA
CDR3 protein: CSASPRNEQFF
CDR3 DNA: TGCAGTGCTAGTCCCAGGAATGAGCAGTTCTTC

J gene: TRBJ2-7
V gene: TRBV11-2
clone size: NA
D gene: NA
CDR3 protein: CASSLVPGTYEQYF
CDR3 DNA: TGTGCCAGCAGCTTAGTACCGGGAACCTACGAGCAGTACTTC

J gene: TRBJ2-4
V gene: TRBV7-2
clone size: NA
D gene: TRBD2
CDR3 protein: CASTGGRAPNIQYF
CDR3 DNA: TGTGCCAGCACCGGGGGGAGGGCGCCAAACATTCAGTACTTC

J gene: TRBJ1-2
V gene: TRBV11-2
clone size: NA
D gene: TRBD1
CDR3 protein: CASSSPRDRATTADYGYTF
CDR3 DNA: TGTGCCAGCAGCTCGCCCCGGGACAGGGCTACGACTGCTGACTATGGCTACACCTTC

J gene: TRBJ1-4
V gene: TRBV5-1
clone size: NA
D gene: TRBD1
CDR3 protein: CASSLDRANEKLFF
CDR3 DNA: TGCGCCAGCAGCCTTGACAGGGCGAATGAAAAACTGTTTTTT

J gene: TRBJ2-2
V gene: TRBV6-5
clone size: NA
D gene: NA
CDR3 protein: CASQPSFTGELFF
CDR3 DNA: TGTGCCAGCCAACCTAGCTTCACCGGGGAGCTGTTTTTT

J gene: TRBJ2-2
V gene: TRBV7-9
clone size: NA
D gene: TRBD1
CDR3 protein: CASSPVSGTGRTGELFF
CDR3 DNA: TGTGCCAGCAGCCCCGTATCCGGGACAGGGCGGACCGGGGAGCTGTTTTTT

J gene: TRBJ1-2
V gene: TRBV2
clone size: NA
D gene: NA
CDR3 protein: CASSEIEGGAYGYTF
CDR3 DNA: TGTGCCAGCAGTGAAATCGAGGGTGGCGCCTATGGCTACACCTTC